This TCR beta chain was recorded in a study of blood T cell repertoires in COVID-19. Study information: Some COVID-19 samples were acute and others convalescent; all came from the United States, Italy and Spain. Sources were T cells, B-cell-depleted T cells, or PBMCs; the material itself was cDNA or gDNA.

Study processing details: Amplification of reference gene primers provided the estimated nucleated cell counts. Measured with immunoSEQ multiplex PCR; TCRdb has only the in-frame clones, and not every one. The V and J calls and the clone size are those of that table, but D and trimming were determined from the DNA. The data hold about 210,000 clones, with 85% to 90% observed a single time. V lost 2 bases to trimming and J lost 6 bases, with 13 bases between them. CDR1 is MNHNS and CDR2 is SASEGT in the germline V gene. The CDR3 consists of 14 residues. This chain connects TRBV6-1 to TRBJ2-5, with D possibly being TRBD1 (5 bases). The receptor was derived from a man in his fifties or sixties with acute or convalescent COVID-19. Input material: peripheral blood. The chain's CDR3 is CASSENRGKKTQYF. For the CDR3, the DNA is TGTGCCAGCAGTGAAAATAGGGGTAAAAAGACCCAGTACTTC.